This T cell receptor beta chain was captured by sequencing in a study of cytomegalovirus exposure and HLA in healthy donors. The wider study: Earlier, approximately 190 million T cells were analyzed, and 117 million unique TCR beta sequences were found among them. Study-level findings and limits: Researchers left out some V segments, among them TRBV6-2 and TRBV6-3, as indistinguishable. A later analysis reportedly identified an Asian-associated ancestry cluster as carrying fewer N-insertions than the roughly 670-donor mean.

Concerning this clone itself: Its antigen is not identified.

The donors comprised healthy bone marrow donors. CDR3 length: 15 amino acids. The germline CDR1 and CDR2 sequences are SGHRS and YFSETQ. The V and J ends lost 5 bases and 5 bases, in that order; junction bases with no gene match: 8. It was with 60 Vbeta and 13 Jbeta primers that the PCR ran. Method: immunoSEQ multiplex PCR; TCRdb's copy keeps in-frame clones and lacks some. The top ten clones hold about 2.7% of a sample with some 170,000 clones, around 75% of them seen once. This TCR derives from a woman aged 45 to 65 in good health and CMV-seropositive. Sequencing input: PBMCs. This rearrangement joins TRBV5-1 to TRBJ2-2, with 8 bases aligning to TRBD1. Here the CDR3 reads CASSPGTGRTGELFF. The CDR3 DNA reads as TGCGCCAGCAGTCCCGGGACAGGCCGTACCGGGGAGCTGTTTTTT.